This T cell receptor beta chain derives from a study of shared clonotypes between healthy human individuals. TCRdb keeps only in-frame clones here, not all; method: immunoSEQ multiplex PCR. Seen here are 550,000 to 650,000 clones, 95% to 97% observed once, and the top ten hold 0.11%. V dropped 8 bases and J dropped 9 bases, with 19 bases sitting between them. The CDR3 covers 13 residues. Germline V gene sequence: CDR1 MNHEY, CDR2 SMNVEV (reference sequence). Naive CD8 cells lacked CD45RO, underwent positive selection for CCR7 and left out terminally differentiated effector memory CD45RA+ cells. The origin of this receptor is a woman in her twenties or thirties in good health. This chain uses TRBV27 with TRBJ2-5; D is possibly TRBD1 (5 bases). Sequenced sample: naive CD8+ T cells sorted from blood. CDR3 sequence reads: CASAVNPGKAQYF. CDR3 DNA sequence: TGTGCCAGCGCCGTCAACCCAGGGAAGGCCCAGTACTTC.